What follows describes a single TCR beta chain. The antigen is unknown. A single record per CDR3 protein comes from TCRdb applying MiXCR to the 5' RACE reads. The top ten hold roughly a sixth of the sample, which has approximately 510,000 distinct CDR3 sequences, 21% seen once. These data are taken from a study of T cells after yellow fever vaccination. The CDR3 sequence is 13 residues long. The V end was cut by 0 bases, the J end by 3 bases, with 8 bases between. The V gene's germline CDR1 is GTSNPN and CDR2 SVGIG (reference sequence). The study, taken as a whole, reports: Faster peaking, at day 5 versus 15, marked a secondary response that was weaker. Most primary-vaccination clones recurred post-booster (roughly 96% CD4, around 88% CD8).

This TCR derives from a man between 18 and 35 years old who received the YFV17D yellow fever vaccine. This chain uses TRBV30 with TRBJ1-1; tentatively, D is TRBD1 (6 bases). The sample here was PBMCs, taken approximately 22 days after the first yellow fever vaccination. The CDR3 coding sequence is TGTGCCTGGAGTGTACAGGGTGACACTGAAGCTTTCTTT. Encoded protein: CAWSVQGDTEAFF.